This TCR beta chain was profiled in a study of beta chain features in type 1 diabetes. Study observations and caveats: Naive, central memory and Treg TCRB repertoires appeared more alike in patients than in healthy donors. Type 1 diabetes patients showed a moderate but significant shortening of TCRB CDR3s in all four CD4+ subsets.

Trimming cost V 5 bases and J 6 bases, with 10 bases left between them. The CDR3 runs 12 residues. Looked up from germline, CDR1 is SEHNR and CDR2 is FQNEAQ (reference sequence). A remark on this clone: Its target is unknown.

TCRB transcripts that were expressed got sequenced, as all of the isolated RNA had been reverse transcribed. The repertoire was sequenced with immunoSEQ multiplex PCR; TCRdb's copy has only in-frame clones and lacks some. The table has about 120,000 clones, about a sixth seen once; the top ten hold roughly 2.5%. The receptor comes from a young man with type 1 diabetes. Sequencing used central memory CD4+ T cells from blood. The chain has TRBV7-9 and TRBJ1-2, with D unresolved. The CDR3 is CASSRGVDGYTF. CDR3 coding DNA: TGTGCCAGCAGCCGCGGAGTTGATGGCTACACCTTC.